The 31 T cell receptor beta chains presented below share a single source sample, sequenced in a study of CD8 T cells in ankylosing spondylitis (dated by TCRdb to 2015 to 2018). Paper-wide results and their limitations: Blood from ankylosing spondylitis patients appeared to be characterized by a TCR beta motif made up of about 8 highly homologous amino acid variants.

Libraries were made using 5' RACE. The instrument was an Illumina HiSeq 2500. TCRdb handled the public reads itself, with Q25 trimming in fastp and clone calling in MiXCR, and kept productive beta chains. CDR3 protein duplicates are merged, each entry listing the most common genes and DNA. This sample holds roughly 700,000 distinct CDR3 sequences; roughly 19% were observed only once. 19% of the sample belongs to the ten largest clones. Antigens of these TCRs are unknown. The specimen sequenced was blood, either unsorted or a sorted T cell fraction (not recorded which). The receptors come from a male donor with ankylosing spondylitis.

This rearrangement joins TRBV7-9 to TRBJ2-2, with D unresolved. The germline V and J ends were trimmed by 7 bases and 0 bases, with 6 bases remaining between them. This CDR3 has 13 amino acids. In germline, CDR1 is SEHNR, CDR2 FQNEAQ (reference sequence). The CDR3 nucleotides read TGTGCCAGCATGGGTACGAACACCGGGGAGCTGTTTTTT. It yields the protein CASMGTNTGELFF. Full variable domain (rest looked up from reference TRBV7-9 and TRBJ2-2): DTGVSQNPRHKITKRGQNVTFRCDPISEHNRLYWYRQTLGQGPEFLTYFQNEAQLEKSRLLSDRFSAERPKGSFSTLEIQRTEQGDSAMYLCASMGTNTGELFFGEGSRLTVL.

This clonotype was recorded at least ten times. The chain is built from TRBV12-3 or TRBV12-4 and TRBJ1-3; D remains ambiguous. V was trimmed by 10 bases and J by 3 bases, leaving 10 bases between them. The CDR3 covers 12 residues. The CDR3 loop is CAITTYGNTIYF. CDR3 nucleotide sequence: TGTGCCATTACGACGTATGGAAACACCATATATTTT.

A few counts support this clonotype. V is TRBV28 and J is TRBJ2-3; D is ambiguous. CDR3 length: 13 amino acids. Trimming removed 6 bases from V and 1 base from J, with 8 bases in between. CDR1 is MDHEN, CDR2 SYDVKM, per germline. CDR3 nucleotides: TGTGCCAGCAGGGGCTTGGGCACAGATACGCAGTATTTT. The encoded protein is CASRGLGTDTQYF.

Only a few counts were recorded for this clonotype. The V call is TRBV27, the J call TRBJ1-5, with D maybe TRBD1 (6 bases). The CDR3 contains 14 residues. The V end was cut by 4 bases, the J end by 7 bases, with 14 bases between. Germline V CDR1 and CDR2: MNHEY, SMNVEV (reference sequence). CDR3 protein: CASSSSGVGQPQHF. The CDR3 DNA reads TGTGCCAGCAGTTCCTCAGGGGTGGGACAGCCCCAGCATTTT.

The chain couples TRBV20-1 to TRBJ1-2; possibly TRBD1 for D (6 bases). CDR3 length: 14 residues. V was trimmed by 3 bases and J by 5 bases, leaving 16 bases between them. CDR1 and CDR2 from the germline V gene are DFQATT and SNEGSKA (reference sequence). The DNA for the CDR3 is TGCAGTGCTAGGGGAGGGGGGGGCGAATATGGCTACACCTTC. Translated: CSARGGGGEYGYTF.

This clonotype has a single count. J is TRBJ2-1 and V is TRBV6-5; D perhaps matches TRBD1 (6 bases). Between the trimmed V and J ends, which lost 2 bases and 6 bases, there was a span of 23 bases. The germline CDR1 and CDR2 sequences are MNHEY and SVGAGI. The CDR3 length is 18 residues. The CDR3 spells CASSYRPLLGYRANEQFF. CDR3 DNA: TGTGCCAGCAGTTACCGTCCTCTACTGGGTTACAGGGCCAATGAGCAGTTCTTC.

The genes are TRBV12-3 or TRBV12-4 and TRBJ2-5; no clear D gene. CDR3 length equals 13 residues. Trimming cost V 6 bases and J 1 base, with 9 bases left between them. The CDR3 here is CASRSDVQETQYF. CDR3 coding DNA: TGTGCCAGCAGATCGGACGTCCAAGAGACCCAGTACTTC.

This rearrangement joins TRBV20-1 to TRBJ2-7, with 9 nucleotides matching TRBD2. Germline V gene data show CDR1 as DFQATT and CDR2 as SNEGSKA (reference sequence). The CDR3 is 14 residues long. Losses at the gene ends were 4 bases for V and 1 base for J; bases not matched to a gene: 5. CDR3 region: CSANPGLASYEQYF. The CDR3 DNA reads as TGCAGTGCTAATCCGGGACTAGCATCCTACGAGCAGTACTTC.

The chain uses TRBV28 and TRBJ2-1, with 7 bases aligning to TRBD1. Per germline, CDR1 MDHEN and CDR2 SYDVKM. The length of the CDR3 is 13 residues. V was pared by 11 bases and J by 3 bases, with 7 bases of the junction left unmatched. This chain's CDR3 is CASGDSNYNEQFF. The CDR3 DNA reads as TGTGCCTCAGGGGACAGCAACTACAATGAGCAGTTCTTC.

The rearrangement uses TRBV4-2 and TRBJ2-7; D is uncertain. Trimming stripped 4 bases from V and 2 bases from J, with 15 bases between. Germline V lookup: CDR1 LGHNA, CDR2 YNFKEQ. The CDR3 totals 15 residues. CDR3 nucleotides: TGTGCCAGCAGCCCCTTGGGTGCGGAGCCCTACGAGCAGTACTTC. Encoded protein: CASSPLGAEPYEQYF.

The gene calls are TRBV20-1 and TRBJ1-1; D is possibly TRBD1 (6 bases). Germline CDR1 reads DFQATT; CDR2 reads SNEGSKA (reference sequence). The CDR3 sequence is 14 residues long. V shed 5 bases and J shed 4 bases, with 17 bases lying between them. The CDR3 spells CSAGPGRGGTEAFF. Written as DNA, the CDR3 is TGCAGTGCTGGGCCGGGACGAGGGGGCACTGAAGCTTTCTTT.

The chain links TRBV7-8 to TRBJ2-7, with TRBD1 matching 8 bases. There are 15 residues in the CDR3. Trimming at V came to 4 bases and at J to 1 base, leaving 6 bases not matched to a gene. Germline V gives CDR1 SGHVS, CDR2 FQNEAQ. DNA for the CDR3: TGTGCCAGCAGCTACACAGGGGGGCATTCCTACGAGCAGTACTTC. Its protein product is CASSYTGGHSYEQYF.

This chain connects TRBV20-1 to TRBJ1-1; D is perhaps TRBD1 (6 bases). CDR3 size: 14 residues. Germline loops: CDR1 DFQATT, CDR2 SNEGSKA (reference sequence). Trimming cost V 5 bases and J 4 bases, with 17 bases left between them. The CDR3 sequence: CSALALGAGTEAFF. In DNA form, the CDR3 reads TGCAGTGCTCTTGCTCTGGGGGCCGGCACTGAAGCTTTCTTT.

This clonotype was observed a few times. The chain uses TRBV12-3 or TRBV12-4 and TRBJ1-1; 9 nucleotides align to TRBD1. V lost 6 bases to trimming and J lost 0 bases; unmatched junction nucleotides: 5. The CDR3 is 15 residues long. The CDR3, as DNA: TGTGCCAGCAGCCGGGGGGACAGGGTGAACACTGAAGCTTTCTTT. Translated: CASSRGDRVNTEAFF.

The sample holds a few counts of this clonotype. V and J are TRBV7-8 and TRBJ2-2; 8 nucleotides agree with TRBD2. V shed 2 bases, J shed 6 bases, and the junction held 8 bases outside the gene matches. This CDR3 spans 16 amino acids. Germline-derived CDR1 and CDR2 are SGHVS and FQNEAQ. DNA of the CDR3: TGTGCCAGCAGCTTATTCCCAACCGGGGGGGCCGGGGAGCTGTTTTTT. Its protein is CASSLFPTGGAGELFF. The whole variable domain, filled in from reference TRBV7-8 and TRBJ2-2, reads GAGVSQSPRYKVAKRGQDVALRCDPISGHVSLFWYQQALGQGPEFLTYFQNEAQLDKSGLPSDRFFAERPEGSVSTLKIQRTQQEDSAVYLCASSLFPTGGAGELFFGEGSRLTVL.

This chain joins TRBV29-1 and TRBJ2-3; TRBD2 is a possible D gene (6 bases). Trimming stripped 1 base from V and 2 bases from J, with 10 bases between. This CDR3 comprises 14 residues. CDR1 and CDR2 (germline): SQVTM, ANQGSEA. In DNA, the CDR3 is TGCAGCGTTGAAGGGCAGGGACTCACAGATACGCAGTATTTT. It encodes CSVEGQGLTDTQYF.

The J gene is TRBJ2-2, the V gene TRBV6-5; tentative D call: TRBD2 (5 bases). CDR3 length: 17 amino acids. Germline V gene sequence: CDR1 MNHEY, CDR2 SVGAGI. V dropped 2 bases and J dropped 5 bases, with 18 bases sitting between them. CDR3 region: CASSYGRRPRGTGELFF. In DNA form, the CDR3 reads TGTGCCAGCAGTTACGGCCGGCGGCCCCGAGGGACCGGGGAGCTGTTTTTT.

This clonotype was seen a few times. CDR3 region: CASSPRERTDTQYF. The CDR3 nucleotides read TGCGCCAGCAGCCCCCGGGAGAGAACAGATACGCAGTATTTT. The chain joins TRBV5-1 to TRBJ2-3; a possible D gene is TRBD2 (6 bases). The germline V and J ends were trimmed by 4 bases and 3 bases, with 12 bases remaining between them. This CDR3 has 14 residues. CDR1 is SGHRS, CDR2 YFSETQ, per germline.

This chain connects TRBV5-1 to TRBJ1-1; D remains ambiguous. V lost 0 bases, J lost 0 bases, and 9 bases lay in between. This CDR3 comprises 15 residues. Germline CDR1 and CDR2: SGHRS and YFSETQ. This chain's CDR3 is CASSLGRSLNTEAFF. DNA for the CDR3: TGCGCCAGCAGCTTGGGCCGCAGCTTGAACACTGAAGCTTTCTTT.

The chain has TRBV3-1 and TRBJ2-7, with a weak D call TRBD1 (5 bases). The germline V and J ends were trimmed by 2 bases and 7 bases, with 9 bases remaining between them. The CDR3 has 12 amino acids. Germline V gene lookup returns CDR1 LGHDT and CDR2 YNNKEL (reference sequence). This chain's CDR3 is CASSQLGEEQYF. DNA for the CDR3: TGTGCCAGCAGCCAATTAGGGGAAGAGCAGTACTTC.

The chain carries TRBV28 and TRBJ2-7, with unresolved D. Trimming took 1 base from V and 0 from J, leaving 13 bases between them. Germline V gene lookup returns CDR1 MDHEN and CDR2 SYDVKM. CDR3 length: 16 residues. In nucleotides, the CDR3 is TGTGCCAGCAGTTTATTCCCCGACAAACCCTCCTACGAGCAGTACTTC. Translation gives CASSLFPDKPSYEQYF.

This clonotype was counted between two and nine times. The chain employs TRBV20-1 and TRBJ2-1, with a weak D call TRBD2 (6 bases). Trimming took off 6 bases at V and 4 bases at J, with 25 bases between the two ends. The CDR3 runs to 17 residues. Germline V gives CDR1 DFQATT, CDR2 SNEGSKA (reference sequence). CDR3 amino acids: CSATEWGGIQLYNEQFF. The CDR3 bases are TGCAGTGCCACCGAGTGGGGCGGGATACAGCTTTACAATGAGCAGTTCTTC.

This clonotype was observed a few times. The chain carries TRBV4-1 and TRBJ2-3, with D tentatively TRBD1 or TRBD2 (5 bases each). The CDR3 sequence is 15 residues long. Deletions cut 4 bases from V and 2 bases from J, with 13 bases between. Germline loops: CDR1 MGHRA, CDR2 YSYEKL. The CDR3 loop reads CASSRAGDHTDTQYF. DNA for the CDR3: TGCGCCAGCAGCCGGGCCGGGGACCACACAGATACGCAGTATTTT.

J is TRBJ1-6 and V is TRBV4-1; 8 bases line up with TRBD1. V gave up 5 bases and J gave up 14 bases; unmatched junction bases: 11. CDR3 length equals 14 residues. Looked up from germline, CDR1 is MGHRA and CDR2 is YSYEKL. CDR3 coding DNA: TGCGCCAGCAGCGCACCTGACAGGGGCGCGGCCCTCCACTTT. Protein product: CASSAPDRGAALHF.

This clonotype was counted between two and nine times. This chain connects TRBV2 to TRBJ2-3; 10 nucleotides agree with TRBD2. Trimming took 1 base from V and 2 from J; bases not matched to a gene: 9. Germline lookup yields CDR1 SNHLY and CDR2 FYNNEI. CDR3 length: 18 amino acids. CDR3 sequence: CASSEEGASGGYTDTQYF. The CDR3 DNA sequence: TGTGCCAGCAGTGAAGAGGGGGCTAGCGGGGGTTACACAGATACGCAGTATTTT.

This clonotype was picked up a small number of times. The J gene is TRBJ2-3, the V gene TRBV12-3 or TRBV12-4; possibly TRBD2 for D (5 bases). Trimming removed 6 bases from V and 5 bases from J, with 9 bases in between. The CDR3 totals 12 residues. In DNA form, the CDR3 reads TGTGCCAGCAGATCTCGGGGAGATACGCAGTATTTT. This translates into CASRSRGDTQYF.

The J gene is TRBJ2-1, the V gene TRBV6-4; D not certain. The CDR3 runs 15 residues. The germline V gene has CDR1 MRHNA and CDR2 SNTAGT. The germline V and J ends were trimmed by 0 bases and 5 bases, with 11 bases remaining between them. CDR3 in amino acids: CASSDSLTRNNEQFF. Written as DNA, the CDR3 is TGTGCCAGCAGTGACTCTCTCACACGGAACAATGAGCAGTTCTTC.

The chain couples TRBV12-3 or TRBV12-4 to TRBJ2-2, with D possibly TRBD2 on 5 matching bases. V lost 6 bases and J lost 7, with 21 bases in between. This CDR3 comprises 16 residues. CDR3 protein: CASRETDSRRGGELFF. In DNA, the CDR3 is TGTGCCAGCAGGGAAACGGACTCCCGGCGAGGCGGGGAGCTGTTTTTT.

This clonotype appeared a few times. The chain recombines TRBV29-1 with TRBJ2-1; 7 bases are shared with TRBD2. The CDR3 covers 13 residues. V was clipped by 6 bases and J by 3 bases; unmatched bases: 5. The germline V gene has CDR1 SQVTM and CDR2 ANQGSEA. CDR3 nucleotide sequence: TGCAGCGTAGAGCGGGAAAACTACAATGAGCAGTTCTTC. This encodes CSVERENYNEQFF.

This clonotype was detected only a few times. The chain joins TRBV5-1 to TRBJ1-1; D not certain. The CDR3 runs to 15 residues. Trimming removed 3 bases at V and 4 bases at J, with 16 bases between. The germline V gene encodes CDR1 SGHRS and CDR2 YFSETQ. CDR3 in DNA: TGCGCCAGCAGCTGGGTGACGGCGATCGGCACTGAAGCTTTCTTT. Its protein is CASSWVTAIGTEAFF.

This clonotype occurred a few times. The chain employs TRBV10-3 and TRBJ1-2, with D maybe TRBD1 (6 bases). Germline CDR1 reads ENHRY; CDR2 reads SYGVKD. The CDR3 loop spans 17 amino acids. V was clipped by 0 bases and J by 3 bases, with 17 bases between them. CDR3 sequence (DNA): TGTGCCATCAGTGAGTCCTCCTCTCTTAGGGGGGACTATGGCTACACCTTC. Residues: CAISESSSLRGDYGYTF.